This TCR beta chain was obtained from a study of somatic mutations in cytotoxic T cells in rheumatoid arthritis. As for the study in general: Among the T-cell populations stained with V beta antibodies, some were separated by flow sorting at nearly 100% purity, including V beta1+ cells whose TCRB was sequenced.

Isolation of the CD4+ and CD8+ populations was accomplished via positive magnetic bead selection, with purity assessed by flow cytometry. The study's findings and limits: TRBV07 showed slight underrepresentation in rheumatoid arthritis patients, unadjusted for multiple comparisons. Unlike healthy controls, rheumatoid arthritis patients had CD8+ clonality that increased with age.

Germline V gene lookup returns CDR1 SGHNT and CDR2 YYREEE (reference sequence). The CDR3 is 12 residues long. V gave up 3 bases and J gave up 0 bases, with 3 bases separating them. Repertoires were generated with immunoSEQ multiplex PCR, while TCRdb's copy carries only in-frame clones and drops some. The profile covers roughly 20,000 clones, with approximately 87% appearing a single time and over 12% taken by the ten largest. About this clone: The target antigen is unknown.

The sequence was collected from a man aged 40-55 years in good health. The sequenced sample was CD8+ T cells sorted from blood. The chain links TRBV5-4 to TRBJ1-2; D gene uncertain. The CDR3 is CASSYPNYGYTF. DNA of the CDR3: TGTGCCAGCAGCTACCCTAACTATGGCTACACCTTC.